A selection of T cell receptor beta chains follows, all from one sample in a study of blood T cell repertoires in COVID-19. Profiling relied on immunoSEQ multiplex PCR, and the TCRdb table lists in-frame clones only, not all of them. The sample holds about 130,000 clones, around 73% seen once. Sequenced: peripheral blood. These receptors were obtained from a man aged 60 to 75 who had recovered from COVID-19. CDR3s include the opening cysteine and the closing phenylalanine or tryptophan.

cdr3_aa	v_call	j_call	cdr3_length
CASSQDENREQYF	TRBV4-3	TRBJ2-7	13
CASSLVVQGSDTQYF	TRBV7-2	TRBJ2-3	15
CASSSFSGHRNEKLFF	TRBV5-6	TRBJ1-4	16
CASSKNRDRLSSYNEQFF	TRBV14	TRBJ2-1	18
CASRQGANYGYTF	TRBV19	TRBJ1-2	13
CASSIYGVQGQETQYF	TRBV19	TRBJ2-5	16
CSASLTGGGNTEAFF	TRBV20-1	TRBJ1-1	15
CASSSGGPSGQPQHF	TRBV19	TRBJ1-5	15
CASRPSGGATDTQYF	TRBV3-1/TRBV3-2	TRBJ2-3	15
CSASGGAALSYNEQFF	TRBV20-1	TRBJ2-1	16
CASSFPSQGLNYGYTF	TRBV28	TRBJ1-2	16
CASSDPTGGTYEQYF	TRBV5-4	TRBJ2-7	15
CASSDPGTGAYEQYF	TRBV5-1	TRBJ2-7	15
CADPSFSREAADTQYF	TRBV21-1	TRBJ2-3	16
CASSLVPVNTEAFF	TRBV7-2	TRBJ1-1	14
CASSLDSENTEAFF	TRBV7-7	TRBJ1-1	14
CASSIGSLGTNTGELFF	TRBV19	TRBJ2-2	17
CASSRDRVPGNTIYF	TRBV11-2	TRBJ1-3	15
CASSQDGTGGMNTEAFF	TRBV3-1/TRBV3-2	TRBJ1-1	17
CASSLISRTGGTEAFF	TRBV5-1	TRBJ1-1	16
CASSPYSGTEAFF	TRBV3-1/TRBV3-2	TRBJ1-1	13
CASRGRRGNQPQHF	TRBV6-5	TRBJ1-5	14
CASSEVQGTNTGELFF	TRBV2	TRBJ2-2	16
CASSGSPGPSYNEQFF	TRBV5-4	TRBJ2-1	16
CAISESSMGGTTEAFF	TRBV10-3	TRBJ1-1	16
CASSSKTGGLTGELFF	TRBV11-3	TRBJ2-2	16
CASSVAKSPGFYGYTF	TRBV9	TRBJ1-2	16
CASLRAGTGELFF	TRBV12-3/TRBV12-4	TRBJ2-2	13
CASSPYLANYGYTF	TRBV19	TRBJ1-2	14
CAWSKGGGSSYNEQFF	TRBV30	TRBJ2-1	16
CASSFPVRGSPLHF	TRBV27	TRBJ1-6	14
CASRGQGKGQPQHF	TRBV6-5	TRBJ1-5	14
CASSRDRSSYEQYF	TRBV11-3	TRBJ2-7	14
CARSGRGAGGQQFF	TRBV11-2	TRBJ2-1	14
CASSARTGTGGSGYEQYF	TRBV7-9	TRBJ2-7	18
CAFARVEETQYF	TRBV30	TRBJ2-5	12
CASSQGRVNTGELFF	TRBV3-1/TRBV3-2	TRBJ2-2	15
CASILDRQETQYF	TRBV23-1	TRBJ2-5	13
CASSARRDSPLHF	TRBV7-8	TRBJ1-6	13
CASSLRQGGNIQYF	TRBV28	TRBJ2-4	14
CASSFREAPEAFF	TRBV27	TRBJ1-1	13
CASSLAGQGRNQPQHF	TRBV7-2	TRBJ1-5	16
CATSDSSASGIWNEQFF	TRBV24-1	TRBJ2-1	17
CASSLGLDTNTGELFF	TRBV5-5	TRBJ2-2	16
CASSLSATNEKLFF	TRBV28	TRBJ1-4	14
CASSLGTGGGEKLFF	TRBV5-1	TRBJ1-4	15
CASSRRQGYTDTQYF	TRBV6-2/TRBV6-3	TRBJ2-3	15